This TCR beta chain is drawn from a study of human T cells and chemical hapten exposure. Turning to the study itself: While the approximately 25-week study was under way, patients received diphenylcyclopropenone on the scalp every week.

Time point denoted: patch test 3, about 24 weeks after DPC sensitization. Treatment indicated: therapeutic diphenylcyclopropenone sensitization with weekly scalp DPC. This clonotype was observed at least ten times. Unique molecular identifiers were attached to individual cDNA molecules during library preparation. TCRdb recomputed calls from the RACE reads with MiXCR, one row per CDR3 protein. This table has 28,000 or so distinct CDR3 sequences, 5.8% appearing once. CDR3 size: 15 residues. The V end was cut by 1 base, the J end by 4 bases, with 14 bases between. Germline V gene data show CDR1 as SGHTA and CDR2 as FQGNSA.

The genes are TRBV7-2 and TRBJ2-7; D unclear. This receptor was obtained from a man aged 25 to 45 with alopecia areata. Some clones in this sample may be carry-over from other donors' samples. The input for sequencing was whole blood, taken in connection with sensitization to the hapten diphenylcyclopropenone (DPC). DNA for the CDR3: TGTGCCAGCAGCTTAGAAGGGTACCATGGGTACGAGCAGTACTTC. Amino acids: CASSLEGYHGYEQYF.